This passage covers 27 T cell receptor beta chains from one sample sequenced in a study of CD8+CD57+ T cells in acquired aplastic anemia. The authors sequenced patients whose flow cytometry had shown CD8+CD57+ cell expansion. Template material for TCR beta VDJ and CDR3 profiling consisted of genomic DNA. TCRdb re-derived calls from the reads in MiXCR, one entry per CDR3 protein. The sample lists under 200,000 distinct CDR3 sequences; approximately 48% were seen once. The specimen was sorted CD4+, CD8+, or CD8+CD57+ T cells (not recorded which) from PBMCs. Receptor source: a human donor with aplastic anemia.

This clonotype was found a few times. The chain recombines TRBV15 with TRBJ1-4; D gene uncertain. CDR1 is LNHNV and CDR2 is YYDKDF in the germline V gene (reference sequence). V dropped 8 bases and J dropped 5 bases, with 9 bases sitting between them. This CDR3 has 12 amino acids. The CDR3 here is CATGRRNEKLFF. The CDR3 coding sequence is TGTGCCACCGGACGGAGGAATGAAAAACTGTTTTTT.

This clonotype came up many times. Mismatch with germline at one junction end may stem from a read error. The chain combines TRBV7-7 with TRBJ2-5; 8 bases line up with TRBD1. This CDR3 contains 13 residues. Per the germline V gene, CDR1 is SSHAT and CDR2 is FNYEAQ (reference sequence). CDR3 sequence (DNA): TGTGCTAGCAGCCAGAGACAGGGGGAGACCCAGTACTTC. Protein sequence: CASSQRQGETQYF. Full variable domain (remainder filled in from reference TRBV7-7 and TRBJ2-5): GAGVSQSPRYKVTKRGQDVTLRCDPISSHATLYWYQQALGQGPEFLTYFNYEAQPDKSGLPSDRFSAERPEGSISTLTIQRTEQRDSAMYRCASSQRQGETQYFGPGTRLLVL.

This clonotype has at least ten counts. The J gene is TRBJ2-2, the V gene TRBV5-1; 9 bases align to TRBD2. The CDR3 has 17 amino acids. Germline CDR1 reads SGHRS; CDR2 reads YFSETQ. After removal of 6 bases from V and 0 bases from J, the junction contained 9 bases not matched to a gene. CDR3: CASTPGVAGANTGELFF. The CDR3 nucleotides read TGCGCCAGCACCCCCGGGGTAGCGGGAGCGAACACCGGGGAGCTGTTTTTT.

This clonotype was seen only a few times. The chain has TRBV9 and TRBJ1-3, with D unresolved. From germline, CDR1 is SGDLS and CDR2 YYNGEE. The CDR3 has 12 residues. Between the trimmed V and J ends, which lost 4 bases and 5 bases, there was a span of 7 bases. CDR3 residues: CASSTDRNTIYF. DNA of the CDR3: TGTGCCAGCAGCACCGACAGAAACACCATATATTTT.

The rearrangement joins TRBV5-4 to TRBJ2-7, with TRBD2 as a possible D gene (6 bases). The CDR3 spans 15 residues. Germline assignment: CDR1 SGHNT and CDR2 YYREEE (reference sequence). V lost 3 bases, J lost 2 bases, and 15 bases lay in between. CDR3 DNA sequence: TGTGCCAGCAGCTACCTCCCCGGGGGAACCTACGAGCAGTACTTC. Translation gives CASSYLPGGTYEQYF. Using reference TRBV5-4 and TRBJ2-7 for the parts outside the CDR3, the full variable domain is ETGVTQSPTHLIKTRGQQVTLRCSSQSGHNTVSWYQQALGQGPQFIFQYYREEENGRGNFPPRFSGLQFPNYSSELNVNALELDDSALYLCASSYLPGGTYEQYFGPGTRLTVT.

CDR3 protein: CATSDPYRTGSTEQFF. The CDR3 DNA is TGTGCCACCAGTGATCCCTACCGGACAGGGTCCACTGAGCAGTTCTTC. This chain uses TRBV24-1 with TRBJ2-1, with 8 bases lining up with TRBD1. J gave up 9 bases and V 3 bases, and 12 bases lay outside the gene matches. CDR3 size: 16 residues. Germline lookup yields CDR1 KGHDR and CDR2 SFDVKD.

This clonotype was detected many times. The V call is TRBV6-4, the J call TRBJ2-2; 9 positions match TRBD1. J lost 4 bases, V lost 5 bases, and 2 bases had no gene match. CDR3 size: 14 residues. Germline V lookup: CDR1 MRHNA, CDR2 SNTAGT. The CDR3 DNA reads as TGTGCCAGCAGTTCGACAGGGGGCACCGGGGAGCTGTTTTTT. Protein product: CASSSTGGTGELFF.

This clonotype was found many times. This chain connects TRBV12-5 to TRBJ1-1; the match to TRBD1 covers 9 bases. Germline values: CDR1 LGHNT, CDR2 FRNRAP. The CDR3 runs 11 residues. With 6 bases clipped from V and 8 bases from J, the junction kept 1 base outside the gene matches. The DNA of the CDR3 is TGTGCTAGTGGGACAGGGGGAGAAGCTTTCTTT. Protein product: CASGTGGEAFF.

This CDR3 reads CASSYSLGYEQYF. The DNA of the CDR3 is TGTGCCAGCAGTTACTCGTTAGGCTACGAGCAGTACTTC. The chain links TRBV6-5 to TRBJ2-7; D ambiguous. The length of the CDR3 is 13 residues. Germline lookup yields CDR1 MNHEY and CDR2 SVGAGI. Trimming stripped 0 bases from V and 3 bases from J, with 6 bases between.

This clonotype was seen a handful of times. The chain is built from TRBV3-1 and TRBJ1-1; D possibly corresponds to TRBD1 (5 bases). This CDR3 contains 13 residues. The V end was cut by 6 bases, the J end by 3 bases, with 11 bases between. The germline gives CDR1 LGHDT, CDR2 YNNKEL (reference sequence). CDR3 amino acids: CASRGLGDTEAFF. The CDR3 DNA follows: TGTGCCAGCAGGGGTTTGGGGGACACTGAAGCTTTCTTT.

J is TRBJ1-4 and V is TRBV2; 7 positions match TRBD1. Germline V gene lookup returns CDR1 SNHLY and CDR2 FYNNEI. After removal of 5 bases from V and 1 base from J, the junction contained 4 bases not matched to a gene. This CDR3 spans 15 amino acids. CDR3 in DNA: TGTGCCAGCAGTCGATACAGGGGAACTAATGAAAAACTGTTTTTT. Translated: CASSRYRGTNEKLFF.

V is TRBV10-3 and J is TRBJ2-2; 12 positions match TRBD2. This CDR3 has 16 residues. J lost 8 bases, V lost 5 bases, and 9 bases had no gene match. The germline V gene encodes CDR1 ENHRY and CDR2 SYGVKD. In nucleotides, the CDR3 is TGTGCCATCAGTCCCCGGACTAGCGGGAAGAAGGGGGAGCTGTTTTTT. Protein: CAISPRTSGKKGELFF.

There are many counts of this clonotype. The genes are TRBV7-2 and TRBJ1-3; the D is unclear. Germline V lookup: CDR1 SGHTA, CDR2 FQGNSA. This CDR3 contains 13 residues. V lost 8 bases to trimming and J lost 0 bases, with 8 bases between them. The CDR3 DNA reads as TGTGCCAGCGCACGGACCTCTGGAAACACCATATATTTT. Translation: CASARTSGNTIYF. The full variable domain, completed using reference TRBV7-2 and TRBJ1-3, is GAGVSQSPSNKVTEKGKDVELRCDPISGHTALYWYRQSLGQGLEFLIYFQGNSAPDKSGLPSDRFSAERTGGSVSTLTIQRTQQEDSAVYLCASARTSGNTIYFGEGSWLTVV.

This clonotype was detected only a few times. CDR3: CASSPGGDYGYTF. CDR3 nucleotide sequence: TGTGCCAGCTCCCCTGGGGGGGACTATGGCTACACCTTC. The chain couples TRBV12-3 or TRBV12-4 to TRBJ1-2, with TRBD1 as a possible D gene (5 bases). The CDR3 spans 13 residues. V dropped 8 bases and J dropped 3 bases, with 13 bases sitting between them.

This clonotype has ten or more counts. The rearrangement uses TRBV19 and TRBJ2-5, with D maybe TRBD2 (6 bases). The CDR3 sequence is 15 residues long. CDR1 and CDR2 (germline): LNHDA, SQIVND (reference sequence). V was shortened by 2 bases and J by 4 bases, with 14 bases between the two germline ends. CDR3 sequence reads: CASSISFSGGETQYF. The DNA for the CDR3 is TGTGCCAGTAGTATAAGTTTTAGCGGTGGAGAGACCCAGTACTTC.

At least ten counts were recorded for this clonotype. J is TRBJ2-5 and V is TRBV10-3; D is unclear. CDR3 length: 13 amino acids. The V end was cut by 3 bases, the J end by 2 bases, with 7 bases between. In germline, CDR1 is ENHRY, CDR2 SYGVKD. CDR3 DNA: TGTGCCATCAGTGAAGTTGGACAAGAGACCCAGTACTTC. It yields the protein CAISEVGQETQYF.

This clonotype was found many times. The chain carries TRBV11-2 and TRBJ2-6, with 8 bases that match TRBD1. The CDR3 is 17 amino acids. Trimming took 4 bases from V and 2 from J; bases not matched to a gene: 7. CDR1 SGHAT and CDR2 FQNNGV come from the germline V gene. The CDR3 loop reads CASSSGTGRAGANVLTF. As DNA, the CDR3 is TGTGCCAGCAGCTCCGGGACAGGAAGGGCTGGGGCCAACGTCCTGACTTTC.

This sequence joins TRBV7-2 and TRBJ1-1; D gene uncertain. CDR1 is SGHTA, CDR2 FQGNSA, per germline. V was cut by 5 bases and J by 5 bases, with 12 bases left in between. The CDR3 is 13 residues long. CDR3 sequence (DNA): TGTGCCAGCAGCCCGACGAAGGGAACTGAAGCTTTCTTT. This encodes CASSPTKGTEAFF. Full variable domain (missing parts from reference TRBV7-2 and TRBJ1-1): GAGVSQSPSNKVTEKGKDVELRCDPISGHTALYWYRQSLGQGLEFLIYFQGNSAPDKSGLPSDRFSAERTGGSVSTLTIQRTQQEDSAVYLCASSPTKGTEAFFGQGTRLTVV.

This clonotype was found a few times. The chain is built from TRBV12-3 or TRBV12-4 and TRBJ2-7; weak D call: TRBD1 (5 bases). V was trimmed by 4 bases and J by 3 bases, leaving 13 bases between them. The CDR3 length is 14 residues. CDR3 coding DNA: TGTGCCAGCAGTTACCAGGGTCCCTACTACGAGCAGTACTTC. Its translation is CASSYQGPYYEQYF.

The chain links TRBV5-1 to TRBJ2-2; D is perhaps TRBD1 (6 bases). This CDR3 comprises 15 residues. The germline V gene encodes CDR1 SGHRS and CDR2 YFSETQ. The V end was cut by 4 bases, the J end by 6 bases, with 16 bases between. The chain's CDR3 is CASSEFTGTAGELFF. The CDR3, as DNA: TGCGCCAGCAGCGAGTTCACAGGGACCGCCGGGGAGCTGTTTTTT.

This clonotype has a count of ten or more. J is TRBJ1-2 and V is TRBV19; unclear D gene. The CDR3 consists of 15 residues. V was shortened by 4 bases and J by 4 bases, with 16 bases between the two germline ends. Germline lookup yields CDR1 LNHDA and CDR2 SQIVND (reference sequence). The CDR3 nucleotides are TGTGCCAGTAGTAGCCTAGAGGCCGACCGCTATGGCTACACCTTC. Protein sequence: CASSSLEADRYGYTF.

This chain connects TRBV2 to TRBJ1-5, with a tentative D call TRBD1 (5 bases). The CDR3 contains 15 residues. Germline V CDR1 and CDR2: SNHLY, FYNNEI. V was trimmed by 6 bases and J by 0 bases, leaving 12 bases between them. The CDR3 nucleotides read TGTGCCAGCAGGGGGACGGAGTATAGCAATCAGCCCCAGCATTTT. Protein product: CASRGTEYSNQPQHF.

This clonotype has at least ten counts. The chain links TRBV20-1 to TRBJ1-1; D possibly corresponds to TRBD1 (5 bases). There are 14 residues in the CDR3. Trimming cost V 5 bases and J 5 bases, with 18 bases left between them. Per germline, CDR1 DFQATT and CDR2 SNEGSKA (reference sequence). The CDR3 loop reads CSAEPRGPGTEAFF. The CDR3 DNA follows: TGCAGTGCTGAGCCCCGGGGACCTGGGACTGAAGCTTTCTTT.

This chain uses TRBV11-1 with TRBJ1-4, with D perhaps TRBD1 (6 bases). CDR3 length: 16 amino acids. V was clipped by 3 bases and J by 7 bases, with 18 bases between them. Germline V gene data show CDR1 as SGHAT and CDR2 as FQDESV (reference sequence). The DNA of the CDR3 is TGTGCCAGCAGCTTCCCGGACAGTCTTAGAGGTGAAAAACTGTTTTTT. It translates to CASSFPDSLRGEKLFF.

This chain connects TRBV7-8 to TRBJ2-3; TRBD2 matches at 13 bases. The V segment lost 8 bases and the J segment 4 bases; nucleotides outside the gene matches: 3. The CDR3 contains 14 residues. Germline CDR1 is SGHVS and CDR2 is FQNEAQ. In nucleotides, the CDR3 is TGTGCCAGCCGGACTAGCGGGGGATCAGATACGCAGTATTTT. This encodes CASRTSGGSDTQYF.

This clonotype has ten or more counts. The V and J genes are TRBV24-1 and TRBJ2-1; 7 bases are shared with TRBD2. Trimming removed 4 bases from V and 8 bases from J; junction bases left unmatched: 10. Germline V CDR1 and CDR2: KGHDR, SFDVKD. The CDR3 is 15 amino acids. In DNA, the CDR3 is TGTGCCACCAGTGAGGGGCTAGCGGATACGGATGAGCAGTTCTTC. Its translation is CATSEGLADTDEQFF.

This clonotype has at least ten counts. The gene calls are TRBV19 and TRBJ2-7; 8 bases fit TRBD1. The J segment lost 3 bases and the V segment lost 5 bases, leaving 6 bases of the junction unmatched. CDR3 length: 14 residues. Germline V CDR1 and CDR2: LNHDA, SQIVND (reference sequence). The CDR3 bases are TGTGCCAGTAGTGCCGGACAGGGCCGCTACGAGCAGTACTTC. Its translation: CASSAGQGRYEQYF.